This T cell receptor (beta chain) was recorded in a study of T cell responses to AZD1222 COVID-19 vaccine. Notes on this clone: Its specificity is unknown.

TCRdb's table, derived via immunoSEQ multiplex PCR, lists solely in-frame clones and lacks some. Among 140,000 to 150,000 clones listed, about 93% were seen once. Germline V gene data show CDR1 as LNHDA and CDR2 as SQIVND (reference sequence). Trimming took 7 bases from V and 1 from J, leaving 17 bases between them. The CDR3 loop spans 16 amino acids. Study-level results: Targets within unmutated variant regions were reportedly found for nearly half of spike-specific TCRs. The study found vaccine-associated CD4 TCRs spanning spike, dominant at 160-218 and 743-854. White British people made up most donors, females outnumbered males, and clonal diversity was possibly underestimated.

This sequence joins TRBV19 and TRBJ1-5; D is perhaps TRBD1 (6 bases). The TCR sequence derives from an adult in good health. Sequenced here: peripheral blood, sampled on day 0 of AZD1222 vaccination. The CDR3: CASTPRGAPSNQPQHF. The DNA for the CDR3 is TGTGCCAGTACTCCTCGGGGGGCGCCGAGCAATCAGCCCCAGCATTTT.